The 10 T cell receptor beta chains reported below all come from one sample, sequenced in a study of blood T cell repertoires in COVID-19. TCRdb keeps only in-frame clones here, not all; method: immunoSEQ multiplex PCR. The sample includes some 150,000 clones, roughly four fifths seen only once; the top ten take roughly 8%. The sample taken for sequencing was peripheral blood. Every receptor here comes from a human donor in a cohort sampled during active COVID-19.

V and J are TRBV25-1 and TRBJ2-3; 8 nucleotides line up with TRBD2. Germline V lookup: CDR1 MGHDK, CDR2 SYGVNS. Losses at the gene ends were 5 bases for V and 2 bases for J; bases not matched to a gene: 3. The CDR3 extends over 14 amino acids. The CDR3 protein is CASSRGGSTDTQYF. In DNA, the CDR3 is TGTGCCAGCAGTCGGGGGGGATCCACAGATACGCAGTATTTT. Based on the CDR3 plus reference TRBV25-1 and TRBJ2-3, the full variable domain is EADIYQTPRYLVIGTGKKITLECSQTMGHDKMYWYQQDPGMELHLIHYSYGVNSTEKGDLSSESTVSRIRTEHFPLTLESARPSHTSQYLCASSRGGSTDTQYFGPGTRLTVL.

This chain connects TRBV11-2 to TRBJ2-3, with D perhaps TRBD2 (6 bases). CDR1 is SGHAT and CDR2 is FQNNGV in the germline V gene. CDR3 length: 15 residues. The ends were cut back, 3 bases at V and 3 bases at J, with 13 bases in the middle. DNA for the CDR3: TGTGCCAGCAGCTTCGACGGAGGGAGTACAGATACGCAGTATTTT. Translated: CASSFDGGSTDTQYF.

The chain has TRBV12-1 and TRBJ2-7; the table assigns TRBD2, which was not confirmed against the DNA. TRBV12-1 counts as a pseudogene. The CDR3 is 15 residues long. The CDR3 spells CASSFGNPSSYEQYF. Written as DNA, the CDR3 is TGTGCCAGCAGCTTTGGAAACCCGAGCTCCTACGAGCAGTACTTC.

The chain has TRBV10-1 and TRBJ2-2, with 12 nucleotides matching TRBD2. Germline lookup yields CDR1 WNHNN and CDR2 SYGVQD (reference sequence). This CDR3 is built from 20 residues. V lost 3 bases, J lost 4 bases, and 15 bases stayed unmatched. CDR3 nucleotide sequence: TGCGCCAGCAGTGATTGGACACCGGGACTAGCGGGCCCGGGCACCGGGGAGCTGTTTTTT. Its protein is CASSDWTPGLAGPGTGELFF.

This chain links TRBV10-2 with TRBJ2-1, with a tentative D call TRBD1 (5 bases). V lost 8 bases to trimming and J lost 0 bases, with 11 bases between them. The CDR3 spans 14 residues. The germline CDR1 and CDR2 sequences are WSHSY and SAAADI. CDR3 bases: TGCGCCAGCGGACACATCCGCTCCTACAATGAGCAGTTCTTC. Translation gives CASGHIRSYNEQFF.

In nucleotides, the CDR3 is TGCGCCAGCAGCTTGGCCGGCAGGCCCGAAGGCGGGGAGCTGTTTTTT. Encoded protein: CASSLAGRPEGGELFF. The chain couples TRBV5-1 to TRBJ2-2, with no clear D. The CDR3 contains 16 residues. The ends were cut back, 0 bases at V and 7 bases at J, with 16 bases in the middle. Germline CDR1 is SGHRS and CDR2 is YFSETQ.

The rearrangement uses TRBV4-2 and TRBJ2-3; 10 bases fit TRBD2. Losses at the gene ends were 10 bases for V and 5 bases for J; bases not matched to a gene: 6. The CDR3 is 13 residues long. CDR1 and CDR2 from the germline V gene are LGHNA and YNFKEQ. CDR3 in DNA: TGTGCCACCCGGCAGCGGGGGGGAGATACGCAGTATTTT. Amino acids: CATRQRGGDTQYF.

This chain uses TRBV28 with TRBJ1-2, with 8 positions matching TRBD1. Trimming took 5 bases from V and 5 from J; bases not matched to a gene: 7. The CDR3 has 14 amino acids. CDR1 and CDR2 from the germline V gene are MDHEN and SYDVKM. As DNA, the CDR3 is TGTGCCAGCAGTATCGACAGGGGCGGGTATGGCTACACCTTC. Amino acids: CASSIDRGGYGYTF.

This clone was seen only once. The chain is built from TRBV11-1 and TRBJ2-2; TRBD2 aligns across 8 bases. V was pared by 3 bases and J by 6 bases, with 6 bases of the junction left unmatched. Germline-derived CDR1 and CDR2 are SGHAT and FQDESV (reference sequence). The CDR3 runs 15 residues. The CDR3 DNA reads TGTGCCAGCAGCTTTCCGGGGGGGGGCGCCGGGGAGCTGTTTTTT. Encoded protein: CASSFPGGGAGELFF. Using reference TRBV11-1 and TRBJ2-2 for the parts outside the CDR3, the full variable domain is EAEVAQSPRYKITEKSQAVAFWCDPISGHATLYWYRQILGQGPELLVQFQDESVVDDSQLPKDRFSAERLKGVDSTLKIQPAELGDSAMYLCASSFPGGGAGELFFGEGSRLTVL.

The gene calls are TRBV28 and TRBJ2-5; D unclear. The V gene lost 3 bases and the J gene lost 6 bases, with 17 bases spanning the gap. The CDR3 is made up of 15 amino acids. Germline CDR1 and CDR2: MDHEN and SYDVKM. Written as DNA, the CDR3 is TGTGCCAGCAGTTTGCCAAGTACCCTCAAGCAGACCCAGTACTTC. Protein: CASSLPSTLKQTQYF.